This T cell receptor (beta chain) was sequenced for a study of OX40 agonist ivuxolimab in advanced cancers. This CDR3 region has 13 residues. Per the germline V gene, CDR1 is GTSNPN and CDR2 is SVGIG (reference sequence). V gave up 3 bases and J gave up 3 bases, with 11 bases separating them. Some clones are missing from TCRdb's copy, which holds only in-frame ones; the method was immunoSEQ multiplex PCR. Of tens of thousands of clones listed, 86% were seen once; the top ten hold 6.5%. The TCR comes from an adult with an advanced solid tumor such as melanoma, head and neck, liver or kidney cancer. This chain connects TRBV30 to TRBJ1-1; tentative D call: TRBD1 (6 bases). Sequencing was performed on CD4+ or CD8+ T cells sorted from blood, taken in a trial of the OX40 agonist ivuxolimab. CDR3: CAWSLGGDTEAFF. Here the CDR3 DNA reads TGTGCCTGGAGCCTAGGGGGAGACACTGAAGCTTTCTTT.